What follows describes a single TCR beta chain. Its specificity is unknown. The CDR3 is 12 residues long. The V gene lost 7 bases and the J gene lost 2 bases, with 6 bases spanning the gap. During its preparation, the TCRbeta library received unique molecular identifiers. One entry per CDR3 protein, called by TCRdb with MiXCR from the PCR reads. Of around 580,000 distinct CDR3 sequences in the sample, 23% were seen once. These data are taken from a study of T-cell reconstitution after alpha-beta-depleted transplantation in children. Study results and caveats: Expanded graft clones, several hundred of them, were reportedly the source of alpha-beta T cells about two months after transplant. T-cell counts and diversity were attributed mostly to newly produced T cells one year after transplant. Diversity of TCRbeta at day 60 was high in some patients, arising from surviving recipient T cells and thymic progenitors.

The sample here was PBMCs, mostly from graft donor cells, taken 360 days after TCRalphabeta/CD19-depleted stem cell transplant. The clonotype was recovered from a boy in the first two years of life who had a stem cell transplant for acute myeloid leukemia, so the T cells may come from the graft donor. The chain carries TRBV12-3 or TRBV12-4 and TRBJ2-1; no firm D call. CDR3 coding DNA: TGTGCCAGCAAAAAGCCCTACAATGAGCAGTTCTTC. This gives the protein CASKKPYNEQFF.